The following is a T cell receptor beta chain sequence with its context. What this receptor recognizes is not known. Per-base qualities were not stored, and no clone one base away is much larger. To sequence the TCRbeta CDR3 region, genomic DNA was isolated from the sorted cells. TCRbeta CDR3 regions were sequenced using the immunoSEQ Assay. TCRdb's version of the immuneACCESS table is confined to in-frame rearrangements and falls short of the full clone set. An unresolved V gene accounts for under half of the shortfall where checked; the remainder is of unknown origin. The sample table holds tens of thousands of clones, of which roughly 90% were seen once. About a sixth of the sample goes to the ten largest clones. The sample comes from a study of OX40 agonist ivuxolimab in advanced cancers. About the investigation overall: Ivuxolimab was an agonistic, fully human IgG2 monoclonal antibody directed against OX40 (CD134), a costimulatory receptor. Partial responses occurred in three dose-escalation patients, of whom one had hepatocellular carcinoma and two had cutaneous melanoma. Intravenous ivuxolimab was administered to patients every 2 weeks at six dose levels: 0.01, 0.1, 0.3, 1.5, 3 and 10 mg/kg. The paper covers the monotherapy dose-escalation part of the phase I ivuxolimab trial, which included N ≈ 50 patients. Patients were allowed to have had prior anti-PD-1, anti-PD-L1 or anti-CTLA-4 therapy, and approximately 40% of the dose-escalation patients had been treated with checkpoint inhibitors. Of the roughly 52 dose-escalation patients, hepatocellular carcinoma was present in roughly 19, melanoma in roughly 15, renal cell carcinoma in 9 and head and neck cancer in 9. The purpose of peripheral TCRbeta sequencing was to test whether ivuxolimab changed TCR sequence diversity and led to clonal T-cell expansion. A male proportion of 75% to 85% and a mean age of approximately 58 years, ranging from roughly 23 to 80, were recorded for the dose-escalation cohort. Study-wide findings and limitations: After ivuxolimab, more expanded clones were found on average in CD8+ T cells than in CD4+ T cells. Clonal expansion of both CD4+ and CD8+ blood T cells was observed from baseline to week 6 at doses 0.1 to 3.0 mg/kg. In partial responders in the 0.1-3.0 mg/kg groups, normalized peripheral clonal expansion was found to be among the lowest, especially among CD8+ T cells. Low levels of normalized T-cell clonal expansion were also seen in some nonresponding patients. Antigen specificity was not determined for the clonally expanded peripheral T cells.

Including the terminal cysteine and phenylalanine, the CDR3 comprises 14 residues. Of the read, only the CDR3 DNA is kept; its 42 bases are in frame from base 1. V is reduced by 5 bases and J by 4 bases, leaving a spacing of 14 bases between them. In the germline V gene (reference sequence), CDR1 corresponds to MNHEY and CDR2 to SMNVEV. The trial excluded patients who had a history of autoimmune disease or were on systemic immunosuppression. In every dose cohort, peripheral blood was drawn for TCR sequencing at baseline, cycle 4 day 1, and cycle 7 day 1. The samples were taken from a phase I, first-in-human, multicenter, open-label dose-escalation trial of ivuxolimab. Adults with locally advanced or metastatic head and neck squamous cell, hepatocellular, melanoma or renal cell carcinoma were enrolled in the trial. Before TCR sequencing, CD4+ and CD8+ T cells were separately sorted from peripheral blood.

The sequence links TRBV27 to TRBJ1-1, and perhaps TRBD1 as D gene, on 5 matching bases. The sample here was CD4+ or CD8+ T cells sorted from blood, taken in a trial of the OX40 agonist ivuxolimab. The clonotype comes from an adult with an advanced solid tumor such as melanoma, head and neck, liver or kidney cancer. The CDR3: CASSLRDSGTEAFF. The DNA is TGTGCCAGCAGTCTCAGGGATTCGGGCACTGAAGCTTTCTTT.